This T cell receptor (beta chain) came from a study of shared clonotypes between healthy human individuals. Nashville, Tennessee was home to all donors, each a Caucasian adult. This clone appeared a few times. The antigen remains unidentified. Germline assignment: CDR1 MNHNS and CDR2 SASEGT. This CDR3 contains 16 residues. Trimming cost V 4 bases and J 5 bases; bases outside gene matches: 12. Findings and caveats of the study: Donors were few, which limited the genetic and exposure-history diversity represented.

Here immunoSEQ multiplex PCR was the method, and the copy in TCRdb shows in-frame clones only, minus some. Of around 990,000 clones detected, about 72% appear once; the ten largest clones hold over 0.8%. V usage is TRBV6-1 and J usage is TRBJ1-1, with 8 bases that match TRBD1. The sequence was obtained from a man aged 18 to 30 in good health. Some clones in this sample may be carry-over from other donors' samples. Sequencing used memory CD4+ T cells from PBMCs. Subset meaning: CD45RA-negative fraction. CDR3 in amino acids: CASSGLPGGGRTEAFF. The DNA for the CDR3 is TGTGCCAGCAGTGGCCTACCAGGGGGCGGTAGGACTGAAGCTTTCTTT.